This T cell receptor beta chain was captured in a study of cytomegalovirus exposure and HLA in healthy donors (dated by TCRdb to 2016 to 2017). A note on the overall study: A later analysis indicated that the 90 to 150 validation repertoires were generated on the platform also employed for the roughly 650 repertoires of the first cohort. The study aimed to test whether cataloging public T cell receptors could reveal signatures of past pathogen exposure. Besides the first cohort of hundreds of subjects, a separate validation cohort made up of roughly 120 different subjects was used. To predict cytomegalovirus infection status, the study combined high-throughput TCR immunosequencing, statistical association of individual TCRs with disease status, and machine learning.

To prepare the library, the immunoSEQ multiplex PCR assay was applied. In the original analysis: To diagnose cytomegalovirus status from the catalog of TCR beta chain sequences, a statistical classification framework was built. TCRdb took this table from immuneACCESS and kept in-frame rearrangements with V and J called. Such tables lack part of the clones; where checked against another copy, unresolved V genes explain under half of the gap, and the rest is unexplained. V, J and clone size derive from that table, while D and trimming were established from the DNA sequence. The sample table records some 170,000 clones; roughly 86% of these occur just once. The ten largest clones take up about 2.5% of the sample. This clone was seen once. Its specific antigen is unknown. Per-base quality was not reported, and no clone a single base away is much larger than it. Broader findings and caveats from the paper: In a later analysis, TCRs clustered in the first cohort were found to also tend to co-occur in the 110 or so validation repertoires, with over 90% of cluster scores above 0. The authors suggested that the approach could potentially be extended to other disease states and immunological phenotypes. Most TCR sequences were observed very rarely across donors, whereas some public TCRs were present in many individuals. A total of fewer than 200 TCR beta chains were listed by the study as associated with cytomegalovirus. In both the original and validation cohorts, the classifier was reported to diagnose cytomegalovirus status with high specificity and sensitivity. The validation cohort had no HLA typing available for a later analysis, so co-occurrence within that cohort was assessed over all 120 or so repertoires. In vitro tests confirmed that three of the cytomegalovirus-associated TCR beta chains recognize cytomegalovirus antigens.

V has 10 bases trimmed and J has 6 bases trimmed; junction bases matching no gene number 14. The CDR3, cysteine through phenylalanine, is 14 amino acids long. This entry keeps only the CDR3 DNA: 42 bases, framed from base 1. Donors formed part of the validation cohort, which comprised 120 subjects and was distinct from the first cohort of under 850 subjects. The rearrangement combines TRBV23-1 with TRBJ1-2; TRBD1 matches 7 bases in the middle. TRBV23-1 is filed as an ORF, its function uncertain. This clonotype was obtained from a man in his late teens or twenties in good health and CMV-seropositive. What was sequenced was PBMCs. The bases are TGCGCCACCCAATCTGGAGGGGGCGTGGATGGCTACACCTTC. Translated, it gives CATQSGGGVDGYTF.